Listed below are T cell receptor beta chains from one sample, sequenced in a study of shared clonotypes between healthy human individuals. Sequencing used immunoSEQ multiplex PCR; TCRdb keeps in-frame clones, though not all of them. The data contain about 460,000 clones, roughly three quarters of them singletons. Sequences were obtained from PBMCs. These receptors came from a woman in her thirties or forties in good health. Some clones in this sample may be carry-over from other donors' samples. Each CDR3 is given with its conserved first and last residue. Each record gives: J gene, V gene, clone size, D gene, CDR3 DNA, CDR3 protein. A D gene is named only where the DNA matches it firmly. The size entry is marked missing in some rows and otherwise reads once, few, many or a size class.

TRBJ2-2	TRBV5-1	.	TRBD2	TGCGCCAGCCGACTCACTAGCGGGAACACCGGGGAGCTGTTTTTT	CASRLTSGNTGELFF
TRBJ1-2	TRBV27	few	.	TGTGCCAGCAGCCGGAACAGGGACGTCTATGGCTACACCTTC	CASSRNRDVYGYTF
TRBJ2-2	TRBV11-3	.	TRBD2	TGTGCCAGCAGCTTAGGACTAGCGGGAGCCGGGGAGCTGTTTTTT	CASSLGLAGAGELFF
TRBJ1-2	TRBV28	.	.	TGTGCCACTTCATTCGCATCCTATGGCTACACCTTC	CATSFASYGYTF
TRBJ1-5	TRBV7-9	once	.	TGTGCCAGCAGCCAGGGAAATCAGCCCCAGCATTTT	CASSQGNQPQHF
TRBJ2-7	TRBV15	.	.	TGTGCCACCAGCAGAGGCAGAGTAGGCTACGAGCAGTACTTC	CATSRGRVGYEQYF
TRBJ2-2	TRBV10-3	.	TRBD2	TGTGCCATCAGTGAGCTTGGGGGAGGGGACACCGGGGAGCTGTTTTTT	CAISELGGGDTGELFF
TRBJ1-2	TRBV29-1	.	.	TGCAGCGTTGAAGGCAGGAGAGGCTACACCTTC	CSVEGRRGYTF
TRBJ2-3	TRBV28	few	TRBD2	TGTGCCATTAGAACCGGGACTAGCGAGGCAGATACGCAGTATTTT	CAIRTGTSEADTQYF
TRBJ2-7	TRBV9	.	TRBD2	TGTGCCAGCAGCCTATCGGGACTAGCGGGCGAGCAGTACTTC	CASSLSGLAGEQYF
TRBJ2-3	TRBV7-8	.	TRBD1	TGTGCCAGCAGACTAGCAGGGGGCGCCGGCACAGATACGCAGTATTTT	CASRLAGGAGTDTQYF
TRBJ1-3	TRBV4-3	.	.	TGCGCCAGCAGCCAGAGGGACTCTGGAAACACCATATATTTT	CASSQRDSGNTIYF
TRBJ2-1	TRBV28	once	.	TGTGCCACCGTTGGGGGATACAATGAGCAGTTCTTC	CATVGGYNEQFF
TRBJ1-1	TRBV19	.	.	TGTGCCAGTAGTATACAGGTGAACACTGAAGCTTTCTTT	CASSIQVNTEAFF
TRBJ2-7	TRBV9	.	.	TGCCCGGGAGTCTCCTACGAGCAGTACTTC	CPGVSYEQYF
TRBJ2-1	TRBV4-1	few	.	TGCGCCAGCAGCCAAGGGCCATTTGGCGAGCAGTTCTTC	CASSQGPFGEQFF
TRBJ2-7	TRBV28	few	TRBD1	TGTGCCAGCAGAAAGGGACAGGGGTGGCACGAGCAGTACTTC	CASRKGQGWHEQYF
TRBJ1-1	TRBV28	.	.	TGTGCCAGCAGTCTCGAGGGGCGGGGTTTGGGCACTGAAGCTTTCTTT	CASSLEGRGLGTEAFF
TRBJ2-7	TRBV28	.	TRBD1	TGTGCCAGCAGTTCTGGACAGGGGGACTCCTACGAGCAGTACTTC	CASSSGQGDSYEQYF
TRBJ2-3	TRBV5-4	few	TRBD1	TGTGCCAGCAGGGACAGGGTCACAGATACGCAGTATTTT	CASRDRVTDTQYF
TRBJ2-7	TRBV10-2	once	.	TGCGCCAGCAGAGACACTGGAAGCTACGAGCAGTACTTC	CASRDTGSYEQYF
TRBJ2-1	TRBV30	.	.	TGTGCCTGGAGTGTACGGGGCGGGTCTCTCAATGAGCAGTTCTTC	CAWSVRGGSLNEQFF